Listed here are 23 T cell receptor beta chains from one sample, sequenced in a study of T cell changes during pregnancy in multiple sclerosis. Sequencing used immunoSEQ multiplex PCR; TCRdb keeps in-frame clones, though not all of them. Counted here are approximately 30,000 clones, 88% occurring once; the ten biggest clones make up under 8.5%. The specimen comprised CD8+ T cells from peripheral blood mononuclear cells, sampled in the second trimester of pregnancy. These receptors originate from a female donor with multiple sclerosis, enrolled in a pregnancy study.

The V gene is TRBV11-1, the J gene TRBJ2-7, with TRBD1 matching over 8 bases. J was trimmed by 1 base and V by 5 bases; bases with no gene match: 13. In germline, CDR1 is SGHAT, CDR2 FQDESV (reference sequence). The length of the CDR3 is 17 residues. This chain's CDR3 is CASSPVKGQALSYEQYF. The CDR3 DNA sequence: TGTGCCAGCAGCCCCGTCAAGGGACAGGCGCTATCCTACGAGCAGTACTTC. Using reference TRBV11-1 and TRBJ2-7 for the parts outside the CDR3, the full variable domain is EAEVAQSPRYKITEKSQAVAFWCDPISGHATLYWYRQILGQGPELLVQFQDESVVDDSQLPKDRFSAERLKGVDSTLKIQPAELGDSAMYLCASSPVKGQALSYEQYFGPGTRLTVT.

This clone occurred many times. V gene TRBV4-2 combines with J gene TRBJ2-7; TRBD2 matches 10 bases. Germline lookup yields CDR1 LGHNA and CDR2 YNFKEQ. This CDR3 is 14 amino acids long. The V gene end was trimmed by 0 bases and the J gene end by 4 bases; junction bases not matched to a gene: 0. In DNA form, the CDR3 reads TGTGCCAGCAGCCAAGATAGCGGGGGGTACGAGCAGTACTTC. Translating it yields CASSQDSGGYEQYF.

The chain joins TRBV5-1 to TRBJ2-3; 8 bases line up with TRBD2. The germline gives CDR1 SGHRS, CDR2 YFSETQ. V trimming: 2 bases; J trimming: 3 bases; junction bases outside the gene matches: 8. The CDR3 sequence is 16 residues long. The CDR3 spells CASSFSGLAGTDTQYF. The CDR3 coding sequence is TGCGCCAGCAGCTTCTCCGGACTAGCTGGAACAGATACGCAGTATTTT.

The chain employs TRBV6-5 and TRBJ1-1; D ambiguous. Trimming stripped 0 bases from V and 0 bases from J, with 11 bases between. The germline V gene has CDR1 MNHEY and CDR2 SVGAGI. The CDR3 contains 16 residues. CDR3 region: CASSYSSFEVNTEAFF. Here the CDR3 DNA reads TGTGCCAGCAGTTACTCGTCTTTTGAGGTGAACACTGAAGCTTTCTTT.

The table lists this clone with many counts. The rearrangement uses TRBV28 and TRBJ1-4; maybe TRBD1 (6 bases). This CDR3 region has 17 residues. The germline CDR1 and CDR2 sequences are MDHEN and SYDVKM. Deletions cut 5 bases from V and 3 bases from J, with 19 bases between. The CDR3 region has the DNA TGTGCCAGCAGTCCCGTTTTGGGGGCGCCGGCTAATGAAAAACTGTTTTTT. Its protein product is CASSPVLGAPANEKLFF.

The chain joins TRBV10-2 to TRBJ2-7; 8 nucleotides agree with TRBD1. Germline loops: CDR1 WSHSY, CDR2 SAAADI. This CDR3 comprises 13 residues. V shed 5 bases, J shed 6 bases, and the junction held 6 bases outside the gene matches. This CDR3 is CASSSDRVAEQYF. CDR3 nucleotide sequence: TGCGCCAGCAGTTCGGACAGGGTGGCCGAGCAGTACTTC.

The chain recombines TRBV5-1 with TRBJ2-5; D is unclear. Germline V lookup: CDR1 SGHRS, CDR2 YFSETQ. Trimming took off 0 bases at V and 1 base at J, with 4 bases between the two ends. The CDR3 runs to 13 residues. Here the CDR3 reads CASSLGPQETQYF. The CDR3 coding sequence is TGCGCCAGCAGCTTGGGGCCCCAAGAGACCCAGTACTTC.

This rearrangement joins TRBV27 to TRBJ2-7; 9 bases are shared with TRBD1. With 2 bases clipped from V and 4 bases from J, the junction kept 6 bases outside the gene matches. Germline values: CDR1 MNHEY, CDR2 SMNVEV (reference sequence). The CDR3 covers 15 residues. The DNA of the CDR3 is TGTGCCAGCAGTTTACCCGGGACAGGGCGGTACGAGCAGTACTTC. Its translation: CASSLPGTGRYEQYF.

J is TRBJ2-5 and V is TRBV19; D is unresolved. The germline V gene has CDR1 LNHDA and CDR2 SQIVND (reference sequence). V was trimmed by 3 bases and J by 5 bases, leaving 16 bases between them. This CDR3 comprises 15 residues. CDR3 loop: CASSMMPAMRETQYF. The CDR3 nucleotides read TGTGCCAGTAGTATGATGCCCGCGATGCGGGAGACCCAGTACTTC.

The chain recombines TRBV7-8 with TRBJ1-5, with 9 bases aligning to TRBD1. The CDR3 consists of 15 residues. Trimming removed 4 bases from V and 7 bases from J; junction bases left unmatched: 8. CDR1 is SGHVS and CDR2 is FQNEAQ in the germline V gene. The DNA for the CDR3 is TGTGCCAGCAGCTCACCGGGACAGGGTCACCAGCCCCAGCATTTT. This gives the protein CASSSPGQGHQPQHF.

The sample holds a few counts of this clone. V usage is TRBV9 and J usage is TRBJ2-7; 10 bases line up with TRBD2. Germline V gives CDR1 SGDLS, CDR2 YYNGEE. V gave up 4 bases and J gave up 4 bases; unmatched junction bases: 11. This CDR3 has 16 residues. The CDR3 DNA reads TGTGCCAGCAGCCCAGGTGGTAGCGGGGGGCGATACGAGCAGTACTTC. Its translation: CASSPGGSGGRYEQYF.

This clone was counted a single time. The gene calls are TRBV27 and TRBJ2-5; 10 positions agree with TRBD1. The J call may be faulty, since TRBJ2-7 better matches the DNA end. Germline lookup yields CDR1 MNHEY and CDR2 SMNVEV (reference sequence). The CDR3 contains 18 residues. CDR3 DNA: TGTGCCAGCAGCCCTACCTCGGACAGGGGGAAACTAAGCTACGAGCAGTACTTC. This codes for CASSPTSDRGKLSYEQYF.

V and J are TRBV7-2 and TRBJ1-6, with a tentative D call TRBD1 (5 bases). CDR3 length equals 15 residues. Germline assignment: CDR1 SGHTA and CDR2 FQGNSA. V lost 3 bases, J lost 4 bases, and 10 bases lay in between. This chain's CDR3 is CASSFSGGYNSPLHF. Written as DNA, the CDR3 is TGTGCCAGCAGCTTCTCCGGGGGATATAATTCACCCCTCCACTTT.

The gene calls are TRBV4-2 and TRBJ1-2, with no clear D. The CDR3 runs to 14 residues. Trimming took off 1 base at V and 0 bases at J, with 6 bases between the two ends. The germline gives CDR1 LGHNA, CDR2 YNFKEQ. The chain's CDR3 is CASSQGPTNYGYTF. The CDR3 DNA reads as TGTGCCAGCAGCCAAGGGCCAACTAACTATGGCTACACCTTC.

A single count supports this clone. The genes are TRBV13 and TRBJ2-7; 7 bases match TRBD1. Germline-derived CDR1 and CDR2 are PRHDT and FYEKMQ (reference sequence). The CDR3 runs to 14 residues. The J segment lost 6 bases and the V segment lost 4 bases, leaving 9 bases of the junction unmatched. In DNA, the CDR3 is TGTGCCAGCAGCTCCGACAGGGAGCTAGGCGAGCAGTACTTC. The encoded protein is CASSSDRELGEQYF.

This clone was recorded once. The chain joins TRBV6-6 to TRBJ1-2, with 10 nucleotides matching TRBD1. V trimming: 6 bases; J trimming: 5 bases; junction bases outside the gene matches: 6. This CDR3 is built from 14 residues. In germline, CDR1 is MNHNY, CDR2 SVGAGI (reference sequence). For the CDR3, the DNA is TGTGCCAGCAGCGCGACAGGGGGCGCATATGGCTACACCTTC. This translates into CASSATGGAYGYTF.

The rearrangement uses TRBV30 and TRBJ1-2; 9 bases agree with TRBD1. V lost 2 bases and J lost 10; bases outside the gene matches: 11. CDR3 length equals 14 residues. CDR1 is GTSNPN and CDR2 is SVGIG in the germline V gene (reference sequence). DNA of the CDR3: TGTGCCTGGAGTTGGACAGGGGTCGCCCCGATCTACACCTTC. It codes for CAWSWTGVAPIYTF.

The chain joins TRBV2 to TRBJ1-5; TRBD1 is a possible D gene (5 bases). Per germline, CDR1 SNHLY and CDR2 FYNNEI. V was shortened by 3 bases and J by 1 base, with 16 bases between the two germline ends. The CDR3 has 17 amino acids. The DNA for the CDR3 is TGTGCCAGCAGTGACGGGGGATGGGGGGGGAGCAATCAGCCCCAGCATTTT. Translated: CASSDGGWGGSNQPQHF.

V and J are TRBV4-1 and TRBJ1-6; D gene ambiguous. Germline CDR1 is MGHRA and CDR2 is YSYEKL. The CDR3 contains 14 residues. V shed 0 bases and J shed 8 bases, with 8 bases lying between them. The CDR3 nucleotides read TGCGCCAGCAGCCAAGACAGGTATTATTCACCCCTCCACTTT. Residues: CASSQDRYYSPLHF.

V is TRBV4-3 and J is TRBJ2-7; the match to TRBD1 covers 8 bases. CDR1 is LGHNA, CDR2 YSLEER, per germline. The V gene end was trimmed by 2 bases and the J gene end by 4 bases; junction bases not matched to a gene: 10. The CDR3 is made up of 16 amino acids. The CDR3 DNA is TGCGCCAGCAGCCAAAGTTTAGGGGACAGGCGGTACGAGCAGTACTTC. Translating it yields CASSQSLGDRRYEQYF.

This clone was recorded once. The chain employs TRBV4-1 and TRBJ2-3; D possibly corresponds to TRBD2 (5 bases). The CDR3 loop spans 13 amino acids. V lost 4 bases and J 6 bases, leaving 11 bases between the germline ends. Per germline, CDR1 MGHRA and CDR2 YSYEKL. This CDR3 is CASSPYRGDTQYF. The CDR3 DNA reads TGCGCCAGCAGCCCATACCGAGGGGATACGCAGTATTTT.

This rearrangement joins TRBV4-3 to TRBJ1-4, with D possibly being TRBD1 (6 bases). This CDR3 is 18 amino acids long. Trimming stripped 1 base from V and 7 bases from J, with 22 bases between. Germline assignment: CDR1 LGHNA and CDR2 YSLEER. CDR3 bases: TGCGCCAGCAGCCAAGTGGGACAAGAGAAAAGTTGGGGTGAAAAACTGTTTTTT. Translation gives CASSQVGQEKSWGEKLFF.

The CDR3 loop is CSVGGTPEVNTEAFF. CDR3 bases: TGCAGCGTTGGAGGGACACCCGAAGTGAACACTGAAGCTTTCTTT. V gene TRBV29-1 combines with J gene TRBJ1-1; maybe TRBD1 (6 bases). The CDR3 covers 15 residues. Germline V gene data show CDR1 as SQVTM and CDR2 as ANQGSEA. Trimming took off 4 bases at V and 0 bases at J, with 15 bases between the two ends.